This TCR beta chain was recorded in a study of T cells in Graves' hyperthyroidism and ophthalmopathy. General observations from the study: Ophthalmopathy was separated from stable hyperthyroidism by a 13 V-J model. Also found in blood were most expanded thyroid clonotypes above 0.001.

Ten or more counts support this clonotype. The antigen remains unidentified. CDR3 length: 12 amino acids. Germline loops: CDR1 SEHNR, CDR2 FQNEAQ (reference sequence). The V end lost 9 bases, the J end lost 1 base, and 9 bases lay between the germline ends. RNA transcripts provided the source from which TCR beta CDR3 regions were amplified. HTBI primers were the set used in a first-round RT-PCR of the TCR CDR3. Each CDR3 protein is one row after TCRdb ran MiXCR on the multiplex PCR reads. The sample consists of a few hundred thousand distinct CDR3 sequences, 46% of them appearing once. Patients were excluded for uncontrolled infection, other autoimmune disease, pregnancy or lactation.

The sequencing sample was made of peripheral blood or thyroid tissue (not recorded which). The chain uses TRBV7-9 and TRBJ2-5; a weak D match, TRBD1 (5 bases). The receptor was derived from an adult woman with Graves' disease, either hyperthyroidism or ophthalmopathy (not recorded which). The CDR3 is CASWGIQETQYF. Here the CDR3 DNA reads TGTGCCAGTTGGGGCATCCAAGAGACCCAGTACTTC.